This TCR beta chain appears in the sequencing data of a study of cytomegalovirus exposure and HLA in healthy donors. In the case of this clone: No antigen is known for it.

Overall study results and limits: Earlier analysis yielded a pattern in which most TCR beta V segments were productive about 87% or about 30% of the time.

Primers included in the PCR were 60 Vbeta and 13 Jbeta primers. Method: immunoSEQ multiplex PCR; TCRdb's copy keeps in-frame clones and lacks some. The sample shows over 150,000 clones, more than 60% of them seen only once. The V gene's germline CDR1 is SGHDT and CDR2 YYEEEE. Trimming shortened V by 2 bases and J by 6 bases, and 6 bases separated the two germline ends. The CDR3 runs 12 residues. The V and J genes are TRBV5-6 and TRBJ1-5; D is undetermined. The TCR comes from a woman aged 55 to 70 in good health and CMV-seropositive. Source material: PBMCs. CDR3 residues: CASSFTGQPQHF. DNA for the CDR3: TGTGCCAGCAGCTTTACGGGTCAGCCCCAGCATTTT.